The T cell receptor (beta chain) under discussion was sequenced for a study of OX40 agonist ivuxolimab in advanced cancers. In terms of the full investigation: Ivuxolimab, which targeted the costimulatory receptor OX40 (CD134), was an agonistic, fully human IgG2 monoclonal antibody. Intravenous ivuxolimab was administered to patients every 2 weeks at six dose levels: 0.01, 0.1, 0.3, 1.5, 3 and 10 mg/kg. Among the roughly 50 dose-escalation patients, about 20 had hepatocellular carcinoma, roughly 15 melanoma, 9 renal cell carcinoma and 9 head and neck cancer. A male proportion of under 85% and a mean age of about 60 years, ranging from roughly 23 to 85, were recorded for the dose-escalation cohort. Prior anti-PD-1, anti-PD-L1 or anti-CTLA-4 therapy was permitted, and 30% to 45% of dose-escalation patients had received checkpoint inhibitors. Partial responses were achieved by three dose-escalation patients, of whom one had hepatocellular carcinoma and two had cutaneous melanoma. Peripheral TCRbeta sequencing aimed to test whether ivuxolimab altered TCR sequence diversity and caused clonal T-cell expansion. The paper describes the monotherapy dose-escalation part (N = 52 patients) of the phase I trial of ivuxolimab.

Genomic DNA was extracted from sorted cells for sequencing of the TCRbeta CDR3 region. The immunoSEQ Assay was used to sequence the TCRbeta CDR3 regions. Sourced from immuneACCESS, this table was stored by TCRdb with only in-frame sequences that have V and J called. A share of the clones is absent; for the studies checked, an unresolved V gene accounts for under half, and the remainder has no known explanation. The sample yields about 73,000 clones; more than 80% were counted once. The top ten constitute around 0.51% of the sample. Broader findings and caveats from the paper: Low levels of normalized T-cell clonal expansion were also seen in some nonresponding patients. In the 0.1-3.0 mg/kg groups, partial responders had among the lowest normalized peripheral clonal expansion, particularly in CD8+ T cells. After ivuxolimab, more expanded clones were found on average in CD8+ T cells than in CD4+ T cells. Which antigens the clonally expanded peripheral T cells were specific for was not determined. At doses of 0.1 to 3.0 mg/kg, clonal expansion of both CD4+ and CD8+ T cells in blood was seen between baseline and week 6.

The trial excluded patients who had a history of autoimmune disease or who were on systemic immunosuppression. Peripheral blood for TCR sequencing was drawn from every dose cohort at baseline, at cycle 4 day 1 and at cycle 7 day 1. The samples were taken from a phase I, first-in-human, multicenter, open-label dose-escalation trial of ivuxolimab. Adults with locally advanced or metastatic melanoma, renal cell carcinoma, hepatocellular carcinoma or head and neck squamous cell carcinoma were enrolled in the trial. Before TCR sequencing, CD4+ T cells and CD8+ T cells were sorted from peripheral blood as separate populations. As for this clone: The target of this receptor is not known. One base away there is no much larger clone; base qualities are not given.

The CDR3 holds 13 amino acids from the cysteine to the phenylalanine. The entry retains the CDR3 DNA only, 39 bases that are in frame from base 1. The sequence was collected from an adult with an advanced solid tumor such as melanoma, head and neck, liver or kidney cancer. The receptor chain draws on TRBV1 and TRBJ1-5. TRBV1 is a documented pseudogene. The sample was CD4+ or CD8+ T cells sorted from blood, taken in a trial of the OX40 agonist ivuxolimab. CDR3 region: CTSSSVLGQPQHF. The sequence in DNA is TGCACCAGCAGCTCGGTCTTAGGGCAGCCCCAGCATTTT.